A single sample gave rise to the 23 T cell receptor beta chains below, sequenced in a study of CD8 T cells in ankylosing spondylitis. TCRdb reprocessed the 5' RACE reads via MiXCR and lists one record per CDR3 protein. The data contain a few hundred thousand distinct CDR3 sequences, 15% to 20% of them seen just once; the ten biggest clones take up roughly 34%. The sample comprised blood, either unsorted or a sorted T cell fraction (not recorded which). The source is a male donor with ankylosing spondylitis or in good health (not recorded which).

The chain recombines TRBV5-1 with TRBJ2-3; TRBD2 is a possible D gene (6 bases). Germline values: CDR1 SGHRS, CDR2 YFSETQ. This CDR3 is built from 16 residues. Between the trimmed V and J ends, which lost 0 bases and 2 bases, there was a span of 13 bases. The CDR3 is CASSLASTSFTDTQYF. The CDR3 nucleotides read TGCGCCAGCAGCTTGGCCAGCACTAGCTTCACAGATACGCAGTATTTT.

This clonotype was counted many times. The V gene is TRBV10-3, the J gene TRBJ1-5, with D unresolved. Germline CDR1 is ENHRY and CDR2 is SYGVKD. Trimming shortened V by 6 bases and J by 7 bases, and 19 bases separated the two germline ends. CDR3 length: 15 residues. This chain's CDR3 is CAISSNGEVGQPQHF. The CDR3 DNA reads as TGTGCCATCAGCAGTAACGGGGAGGTGGGACAGCCCCAGCATTTT.

This chain uses TRBV5-6 with TRBJ1-2; no clear D gene. Trimming stripped 0 bases from V and 2 bases from J, with 8 bases between. Germline CDR1 reads SGHDT; CDR2 reads YYEEEE. There are 14 residues in the CDR3. The CDR3 DNA reads as TGTGCCAGCAGCTTGGTCATAGAAAACTATGGCTACACCTTC. This translates into CASSLVIENYGYTF.

V usage is TRBV14 and J usage is TRBJ2-7, with no clear D. The CDR3 sequence is 12 residues long. V was shortened by 8 bases and J by 4 bases, with 12 bases between the two germline ends. CDR1 is SGHDN and CDR2 is FVKESK in the germline V gene. CDR3 region: CASSTSIYEQYF. The CDR3, as DNA: TGTGCCAGCTCCACCTCGATTTACGAGCAGTACTTC.

V is TRBV6-2 or TRBV6-3 and J is TRBJ1-5; a weak D match, TRBD1 (6 bases). CDR3 length: 15 amino acids. Trimming pared 2 bases from V and 6 bases from J, leaving 14 bases between. Germline V CDR1 and CDR2: MNHEY, SVGEGT. The CDR3 coding sequence is TGTGCCAGCAGTTACGCCCCAGGGGCTGGTCAGCCCCAGCATTTT. Protein sequence: CASSYAPGAGQPQHF.

The V gene is TRBV9, the J gene TRBJ1-4, with 7 positions matching TRBD1. The CDR3 is made up of 16 amino acids. V lost 3 bases, J lost 0 bases, and 5 bases stayed unmatched. The V gene's germline CDR1 is SGDLS and CDR2 YYNGEE. The DNA of the CDR3 is TGTGCCAGCAGCGGGGGACAGATAGCAACTAATGAAAAACTGTTTTTT. Encoded protein: CASSGGQIATNEKLFF.

V gene TRBV29-1 combines with J gene TRBJ2-1, with D uncertain. CDR1 is SQVTM and CDR2 is ANQGSEA in the germline V gene. This CDR3 comprises 10 residues. V shed 0 bases and J shed 8 bases, with 2 bases lying between them. The CDR3, as DNA: TGCAGCGTTGAAGATTATGAGCAGTTCTTC. Translation gives CSVEDYEQFF.

This clonotype occurred many times. The chain joins TRBV3-1 to TRBJ2-2; 10 nucleotides align to TRBD2. This CDR3 contains 18 residues. Germline V gene sequence: CDR1 LGHDT, CDR2 YNNKEL (reference sequence). With 7 bases clipped from V and 5 bases from J, the junction kept 16 bases outside the gene matches. The CDR3 region has the DNA TGTGCCAGCACCCGGGGGGCTAGCGGGAGAGTCGGAACCGGGGAGCTGTTTTTT. Protein product: CASTRGASGRVGTGELFF.

J is TRBJ2-7 and V is TRBV7-9, with 9 bases that match TRBD2. The CDR3 runs to 17 residues. The germline V gene encodes CDR1 SEHNR and CDR2 FQNEAQ (reference sequence). Unmatched junction bases numbered 9, after V lost 3 bases and J lost 0 bases. The CDR3 DNA follows: TGTGCCAGCAGCTTGGGGAATAGCGGGAGACGCTCCTACGAGCAGTACTTC. The encoded protein is CASSLGNSGRRSYEQYF.

This clonotype has ten or more counts. This chain joins TRBV7-9 and TRBJ2-1, with D perhaps TRBD1 or TRBD2 (5 bases each). V was trimmed by 8 bases and J by 1 base, leaving 9 bases between them. Germline V gene data show CDR1 as SEHNR and CDR2 as FQNEAQ (reference sequence). The CDR3 runs to 13 residues. CDR3 DNA sequence: TGTGCCAGCGAGAGGGGTTCCTACAATGAGCAGTTCTTC. Translated: CASERGSYNEQFF.

This clonotype has only a few counts. V gene TRBV6-5 combines with J gene TRBJ2-1; the match to TRBD2 covers 7 bases. The V gene's germline CDR1 is MNHEY and CDR2 SVGAGI. The CDR3 contains 12 residues. Losses at the gene ends were 2 bases for V and 16 bases for J; bases not matched to a gene: 8. CDR3 sequence reads: CASSYMAGDLFF. The CDR3 DNA sequence: TGTGCCAGCAGTTACATGGCGGGAGACCTCTTCTTC.

This clonotype was observed a few times. The CDR3: CAWSVLGTGDTGELFF. The CDR3 DNA reads TGTGCCTGGAGTGTACTGGGGACAGGGGACACCGGGGAGCTGTTTTTT. This chain joins TRBV30 and TRBJ2-2; the match to TRBD1 covers 10 bases. The CDR3 loop spans 16 amino acids. Germline V lookup: CDR1 GTSNPN, CDR2 SVGIG (reference sequence). With 0 bases clipped from V and 3 bases from J, the junction kept 4 bases outside the gene matches. The full variable domain, rest sourced from reference TRBV30 and TRBJ2-2, is SQTIHQWPATLVQPVGSPLSLECTVEGTSNPNLYWYRQAAGRGLQLLFYSVGIGQISSEVPQNLSASRPQDRQFILSSKKLLLSDSGFYLCAWSVLGTGDTGELFFGEGSRLTVL.

This clonotype was found a few times. The chain carries TRBV10-3 and TRBJ2-3; D unresolved. V shed 10 bases and J shed 2 bases, with 7 bases lying between them. Germline assignment: CDR1 ENHRY and CDR2 SYGVKD. CDR3 size: 11 residues. In DNA form, the CDR3 reads TGTGCCACCCATGACACAGATACGCAGTATTTT. Translating gives CATHDTDTQYF.

V and J are TRBV20-1 and TRBJ2-6; no definite D call. This CDR3 is 16 amino acids long. The germline CDR1 and CDR2 sequences are DFQATT and SNEGSKA (reference sequence). V lost 5 bases and J 0 bases, leaving 14 bases between the germline ends. The CDR3 nucleotides are TGCAGTGCTCCCACGCGGTACAACTCTGGGGCCAACGTCCTGACTTTC. It translates to CSAPTRYNSGANVLTF.

The chain has TRBV12-3 or TRBV12-4 and TRBJ2-3; the D gene is possibly TRBD2 (5 bases). This CDR3 has 14 amino acids. Trimming removed 2 bases at V and 6 bases at J, with 12 bases between. The CDR3 nucleotides are TGTGCCAGCAGTTTATGGGAGTCGTCGGATACGCAGTATTTT. It translates to CASSLWESSDTQYF.

This clonotype was picked up a small number of times. This rearrangement joins TRBV4-2 to TRBJ1-2; 11 bases map to TRBD1. V dropped 1 base and J dropped 0; count of bases not matched to a gene: 4. CDR3 length equals 17 residues. Germline V CDR1 and CDR2: LGHNA, YNFKEQ. The CDR3 protein is CASSQVDRGRTNYGYTF. The CDR3 nucleotides read TGTGCCAGCAGCCAAGTGGACAGGGGGCGAACTAACTATGGCTACACCTTC.

There are many counts of this clonotype. The V gene is TRBV20-1, the J gene TRBJ2-1, with D unclear. Trimming cost V 0 bases and J 7 bases, with 4 bases left between them. Germline V gene sequence: CDR1 DFQATT, CDR2 SNEGSKA (reference sequence). The CDR3 totals 11 residues. The CDR3 DNA reads TGCAGTGCTAGAGATGGAAATGAGCAGTTCTTC. Translation: CSARDGNEQFF.

This chain links TRBV9 with TRBJ2-3, with D possibly TRBD1 on 5 matching bases. The CDR3 is 15 residues long. The V gene lost 0 bases and the J gene lost 5 bases, with 13 bases spanning the gap. Germline V gives CDR1 SGDLS, CDR2 YYNGEE. Written as DNA, the CDR3 is TGTGCCAGCAGCGTAGGTGGCAGGGAAGTAGATACGCAGTATTTT. Protein product: CASSVGGREVDTQYF.

Only one count was recorded for this clonotype. The chain carries TRBV4-1 and TRBJ2-7; maybe TRBD2 (6 bases). The CDR3 extends over 13 amino acids. From germline, CDR1 is MGHRA and CDR2 YSYEKL. Trimming took off 1 base at V and 6 bases at J, with 10 bases between the two ends. CDR3 nucleotide sequence: TGCGCCAGCAGCCAAGTAGCGGCCGTCGAGCAGTACTTC. It yields the protein CASSQVAAVEQYF.

This clonotype was picked up a small number of times. This rearrangement joins TRBV6-5 to TRBJ2-3; 12 nucleotides match TRBD1. Germline V gene data show CDR1 as MNHEY and CDR2 as SVGAGI. This CDR3 spans 15 amino acids. With 2 bases clipped from V and 4 bases from J, the junction kept 1 base outside the gene matches. CDR3 region: CASSYGTGGADTQYF. The CDR3 DNA follows: TGTGCCAGCAGTTACGGGACAGGGGGCGCAGATACGCAGTATTTT.

This clonotype has just one count. The chain is built from TRBV29-1 and TRBJ2-3; 10 bases are shared with TRBD2. This CDR3 region has 15 residues. Germline assignment: CDR1 SQVTM and CDR2 ANQGSEA. The J segment lost 1 base and the V segment lost 5 bases, leaving 6 bases of the junction unmatched. CDR3 nucleotide sequence: TGCAGCGTTTTGTCTAGCGGGAGCCGCACAGATACGCAGTATTTT. This gives the protein CSVLSSGSRTDTQYF.

This clonotype came up a few times. The J gene is TRBJ1-6, the V gene TRBV20-1; tentative D call: TRBD1 (6 bases). Germline assignment: CDR1 DFQATT and CDR2 SNEGSKA (reference sequence). Between the trimmed V and J ends, which lost 2 bases and 7 bases, there was a span of 6 bases. The CDR3 has 12 amino acids. CDR3 sequence: CSARQGNSPLHF. CDR3 bases: TGCAGTGCTAGACAGGGGAATTCACCCCTCCACTTT.

V is TRBV27 and J is TRBJ2-1; D might be TRBD1 (6 bases). CDR1 and CDR2 (germline): MNHEY, SMNVEV (reference sequence). This CDR3 has 14 amino acids. The V end was cut by 1 base, the J end by 5 bases, with 9 bases between. The DNA of the CDR3 is TGTGCCAGCAGTTTATGGGCAGGGGACAATGAGCAGTTCTTC. As protein: CASSLWAGDNEQFF.